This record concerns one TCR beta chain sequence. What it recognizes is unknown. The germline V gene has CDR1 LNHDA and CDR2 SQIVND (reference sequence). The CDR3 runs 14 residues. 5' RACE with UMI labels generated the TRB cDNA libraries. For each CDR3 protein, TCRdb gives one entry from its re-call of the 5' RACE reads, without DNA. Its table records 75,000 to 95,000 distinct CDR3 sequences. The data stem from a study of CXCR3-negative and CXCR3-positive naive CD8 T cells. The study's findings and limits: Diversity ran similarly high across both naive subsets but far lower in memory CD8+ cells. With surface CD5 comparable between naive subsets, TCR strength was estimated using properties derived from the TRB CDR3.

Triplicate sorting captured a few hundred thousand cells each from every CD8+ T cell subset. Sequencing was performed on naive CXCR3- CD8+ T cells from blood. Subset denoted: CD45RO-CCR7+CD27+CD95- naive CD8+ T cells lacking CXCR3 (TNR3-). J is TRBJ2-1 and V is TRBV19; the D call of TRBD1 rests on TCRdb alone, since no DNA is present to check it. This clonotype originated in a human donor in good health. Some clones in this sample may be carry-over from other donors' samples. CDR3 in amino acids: CASTQGNPYNEQFF.